Sequencing of this T cell receptor (beta chain) was carried out in a study of identical twins. Healthy Caucasians provided all donations. cDNA carried unique molecular identifiers, and a universal primer site was added by template switching. TCRdb passed the 5' RACE reads through MiXCR, listing each CDR3 protein once. The table shows hundreds of thousands of distinct CDR3 sequences, with roughly 7.2% occurring only once. Concerning this clonotype itself: Its target is unknown.

CDR3 length equals 14 residues. Germline values: CDR1 ENHRY, CDR2 SYGVKD. V dropped 0 bases and J dropped 6 bases, with 12 bases sitting between them. Study results and limitations: Twins' excess sharing was less marked for out-of-frame beta sequences. Insertions were reduced in abundant cord blood beta clonotypes but not in memory repertoires.

A further study also used this sample, focusing on yellow fever vaccine responses in identical twins.

The clonotype comes from a woman aged 18 to 35 in good health. Sequences were obtained from PBMCs. The chain recombines TRBV10-3 with TRBJ2-7, with D unresolved. The CDR3 region is CAISESAAWGEQYF. The DNA of the CDR3 is TGTGCCATCAGTGAGTCCGCGGCTTGGGGCGAGCAGTACTTC.